This TCR beta chain appears in the sequencing data of a study of blood T cell repertoires in COVID-19. Across the whole study: Some COVID-19 samples were acute and others convalescent; all came from the United States, Italy and Spain. From T cells, B-cell-depleted T cells, or PBMCs came the material, which was cDNA or gDNA.

The CDR3 is made up of 13 amino acids. V gave up 5 bases and J gave up 2 bases, with 10 bases separating them. The germline V gene encodes CDR1 SGHTA and CDR2 FQGNSA. Methods used by the authors: Nucleated cell counts were estimated from reference gene primer amplification. Only in-frame clones appear in the TCRdb table, and some are missing; sequencing was by immunoSEQ multiplex PCR. V, J and clone size derive from that table, while D and trimming were established from the DNA sequence. The table includes around 90,000 clones, 85% detected once. The receptor was isolated from a woman aged 70 to 79 with active or convalescent COVID-19. The chain is built from TRBV7-2 and TRBJ2-7; D is perhaps TRBD2 (6 bases). Sequences were obtained from peripheral blood. CDR3 DNA sequence: TGTGCCAGCAGCGTACGGGGGACCTACGAGCAGTACTTC. It yields the protein CASSVRGTYEQYF.